What follows is one TCR beta chain and its context. Its antigen is unknown. Specified time point: patch test 3, about 24 weeks after DPC sensitization. Treatment given: therapeutic diphenylcyclopropenone sensitization with weekly scalp DPC. It was from unfractionated whole blood that total RNA was extracted. TCRdb redid the calling of the RACE reads with MiXCR, one entry per CDR3 protein. The data show 150,000 to 200,000 distinct CDR3 sequences, under 25% seen once. With 7 bases clipped from V and 3 bases from J, the junction kept 8 bases outside the gene matches. CDR3 size: 15 residues. This record comes from a study of human T cells and chemical hapten exposure. Study-level results: Counts of TCRs expanded at PT1 correlated positively with patch test score. All donors were alopecia patients, so their immunity may differ from that of healthy people. DPC sensitization did not alter TCRs above 1 in 1000 frequency.

The chain recombines TRBV12-3 or TRBV12-4 with TRBJ1-1; 10 bases are a match to TRBD1. The TCR originated in a woman between 35 and 50 years old with alopecia areata. Some clones in this sample may be carry-over from other donors' samples. The material was whole blood, obtained in connection with sensitization to the hapten diphenylcyclopropenone (DPC). CDR3: CASTLGQGTYTEAFF. The CDR3 coding sequence is TGTGCCAGCACCTTGGGACAGGGGACCTACACTGAAGCTTTCTTT.